One and the same sample provided the 6 T cell receptor beta chains below, sequenced in a study of Graves' ophthalmopathy and Graves' hyperthyroidism. Using RNA transcripts, the TCR beta CDR3 regions were amplified. After a first-round RT-PCR with HTBI primers, a second-round multiplex PCR was run. TCRdb analysed the multiplex PCR reads with MiXCR anew, one entry per CDR3 protein. Of about 420,000 distinct CDR3 sequences listed, around 21% are singletons. Material: peripheral blood. These receptors were collected from a woman between 18 and 29 years old with stable Graves' hyperthyroidism.

This clonotype was observed at least ten times. The J gene is TRBJ2-5, the V gene TRBV28; D tentatively fits TRBD1 or TRBD2 (6 bases each). This CDR3 has 14 residues. Trimming removed 7 bases at V and 4 bases at J, with 16 bases between. Germline V gives CDR1 MDHEN, CDR2 SYDVKM. This CDR3 is CASITAQGGETQYF. The CDR3 DNA follows: TGTGCCAGCATTACCGCACAGGGAGGAGAGACCCAGTACTTC.

V is TRBV12-5 and J is TRBJ2-7; 7 positions agree with TRBD1. CDR1 is LGHNT, CDR2 FRNRAP, per germline. The V and J ends lost 5 bases and 6 bases, in that order; junction bases with no gene match: 10. CDR3 length: 14 residues. CDR3 in amino acids: CASGLTGWSREQYF. CDR3 sequence (DNA): TGTGCTAGTGGTCTGACAGGGTGGAGTCGCGAGCAGTACTTC.

This clonotype was recorded many times. The V gene is TRBV9, the J gene TRBJ1-1; D perhaps matches TRBD1 (5 bases). This CDR3 spans 14 amino acids. Looked up from germline, CDR1 is SGDLS and CDR2 is YYNGEE. Trimming pared 6 bases from V and 0 bases from J, leaving 12 bases between. CDR3 region: CASNLGTMNTEAFF. The DNA for the CDR3 is TGTGCCAGCAACTTAGGGACTATGAACACTGAAGCTTTCTTT. Together with reference TRBV9 and TRBJ1-1, the CDR3 gives the full variable domain: DSGVTQTPKHLITATGQRVTLRCSPRSGDLSVYWYQQSLDQGLQFLIQYYNGEERAKGNILERFSAQQFPDLHSELNLSSLELGDSALYFCASNLGTMNTEAFFGQGTRLTVV.

In its sample, this clonotype was seen many times. The genes are TRBV28 and TRBJ1-2, with D maybe TRBD1 (5 bases). Germline CDR1 MDHEN, CDR2 SYDVKM. CDR3 size: 12 residues. V was shortened by 5 bases and J by 6 bases, with 10 bases between the two germline ends. CDR3 nucleotide sequence: TGTGCCAGCAGTACCAACAGGAATGGCTACACCTTC. Residues: CASSTNRNGYTF.

In its sample, this clonotype was seen many times. The chain combines TRBV6-2 or TRBV6-3 with TRBJ2-5, with 13 bases identical to TRBD2. V dropped 5 bases and J dropped 5; count of bases not matched to a gene: 11. This CDR3 has 17 amino acids. Germline assignment: CDR1 MNHEY and CDR2 SVGEGT. In DNA form, the CDR3 reads TGTGCCAGCAGTCGGACTAGCGGGAGAGGGGGCGGTGAGACCCAGTACTTC. Translation gives CASSRTSGRGGGETQYF.

This clonotype came up many times. The CDR3: CASSGGATPNSPLHF. CDR3 bases: TGTGCCAGCAGTGGGGGGGCGACACCTAATTCACCCCTCCACTTT. The chain combines TRBV12-3 or TRBV12-4 with TRBJ1-6, with D maybe TRBD1 (6 bases). Trimming left V 5 bases short and J 6 bases short, with 14 bases between. CDR3 length: 15 residues.